The 2 T cell receptor beta chains listed next were all sequenced from one sample in a study of T cells after yellow fever vaccination (dated by TCRdb to about 2019). Reading the label with the study, this specimen's treatment or condition is: live attenuated yellow fever vaccine strain. The library was produced with 5' RACE. Sequencing instrument: Illumina HiSeq 2500. Through fastp at Q25 and MiXCR, TCRdb rebuilt clones from the public reads, retaining in-frame beta chains. For every CDR3 protein sequence, its rows merge into one entry that carries the most common genes and DNA. Recorded for this sample are roughly 340,000 distinct CDR3 sequences; more than 8.5% of them occurred a single time. The ten largest make up around 17% of the sample. This sample comprised PBMCs, obtained on the day of the first yellow fever vaccination. The receptor set was obtained from a man aged 18 to 35 who received the YFV17D yellow fever vaccine.

This chain connects TRBV18 to TRBJ2-7; 9 nucleotides line up with TRBD2. Germline V lookup: CDR1 KGHSH, CDR2 LQKENI. The CDR3 sequence is 15 residues long. Losses at the gene ends were 0 bases for V and 7 bases for J; bases not matched to a gene: 7. This CDR3 reads CASSPPAGGDSEQYF. For the CDR3, the DNA is TGTGCCAGCTCACCACCGGCGGGGGGGGACTCGGAGCAGTACTTC.

The gene calls are TRBV7-2 and TRBJ1-5; tentatively, D is TRBD1 (5 bases). This CDR3 region has 11 residues. Trimming left V 6 bases short and J 7 bases short, with 7 bases between. Looked up from germline, CDR1 is SGHTA and CDR2 is FQGNSA. Written as DNA, the CDR3 is TGTGCCAGCAGAGGGGAGCAGCCCCAGCATTTT. Translated, it gives CASRGEQPQHF.